Listed here is a single T cell receptor (beta chain). The sample holds a few counts of this clonotype. Which antigen it targets is not known. Base qualities were left out, and no much larger clone turns up one base away. Here V drops 3 bases and J drops 5 bases, and the junction holds 15 bases not matched to any gene. Looking up the germline V gene yields CDR1 SGDLS and CDR2 YYNGEE. Reading from cysteine to phenylalanine, the CDR3 counts 17 amino acids. The entry retains the CDR3 DNA only, 51 bases that are in frame from base 1. The data were obtained in a study of T cells in Graves' hyperthyroidism and ophthalmopathy (dated by TCRdb to the late 2010s). General notes on the study: Peripheral blood was collected at initial diagnosis, before any treatment. A discovery cohort of around 100 patients, about 43 with Graves' ophthalmopathy and more than 55 with stable Graves' hyperthyroidism, was used to find distinguishing TCR V-J signatures. Prospective prediction of ophthalmopathy was tested in an independent validation cohort consisting of 18 to 20 hyperthyroidism patients and 17 patients who later progressed to ophthalmopathy. The 75 to 100 discovery patients were divided at random into training and test sets in a 7:3 ratio. In about 6 Graves' hyperthyroidism patients, the study also compared T-cell repertoires from thyroid tissue with T-cell repertoires from blood. Once sampling was done, hyperthyroidism patients were given methimazole at a starting dose of 30 mg daily, whereas ophthalmopathy patients were given high-dose intravenous methylprednisolone. The paper reports TCR Vbeta CDR3 sequencing of some 140 peripheral blood samples: under 45 ophthalmopathy, fewer than 80 hyperthyroidism and 17 progressor patients.

Graves' hyperthyroidism was defined as stable when no progression to ophthalmopathy occurred over 18 months of follow-up. Hyperthyroidism patients were aged 18 to 65 years and newly diagnosed, with disease duration of less than 2 months. Exclusion was applied to patients with uncontrolled infections, other autoimmune diseases, pregnancy or lactation. Diagnoses were established on the basis of clinical symptoms, serum thyroxine and TRAb, thyroid ultrasound, and orbital computed tomography. PBMCs were isolated from about 10 ml of fresh peripheral blood by Ficoll-Paque density gradient centrifugation. Total RNA was extracted with Trizol reagent, and quality was checked on an Agilent 2100 Bioanalyzer. The TCR beta CDR3 regions were amplified from RNA transcripts. The TCR CDR3 was subjected to a first round of RT-PCR using the HTBI primer set and the Qiagen OneStep RT-PCR kit. Libraries were constructed in a second round of multiplex PCR, after which size selection and purification were performed. Libraries were sequenced paired-end with 100 bp reads on an Illumina HiSeq2000. Regarding the original processing steps: SOAPnuke was used to process the raw data, with reads discarded if the reads contained adapters or uncalled bases, had a mean Phred below 15, or lacked an exact constant-primer or identifier match. COPE v1.2.5 was used to merge high-quality paired reads, and clonotypes were defined as unique nucleotide sequences. MiTCR v1.1 was used to align the clonotypes against IMGT TRBV, TRBD and TRBJ reference segments. The analysis was restricted to V-J combinations with a frequency above 0.0001, which together covered approximately 99% of the repertoires. A TCS score was defined as the ratio between F50 (clonal expansion) and ExV (chaos), using BLOSUM62-based TCRdist between CDR3 peptides within each V-J. Welch's t-statistics and random forest reduced approximately 520 V-J features to 13, which were used in a naive Bayes classifier (R e1071). The public reads were reprocessed in TCRdb via fastp at Q25 and MiXCR, keeping in-frame beta chains. Rows with a matching CDR3 protein are joined into one entry that keeps the most common DNA and genes. TCRdb's processing, not the authors', yielded these V and J calls. The sample has more than 600,000 distinct CDR3 sequences on record, around 17% of them singletons. Approximately 8.4% of the sample is held by the ten biggest clonotypes.

Points the paper makes about the study in general: Sample size was not statistically predetermined, and blinding of investigators to group allocation was not performed. During validation, the model predicted progression to ophthalmopathy a median of about 5.9 months ahead of onset, with roughly 65% sensitivity and around 73% specificity. A model built on a 13 V-J signature distinguished ophthalmopathy from stable hyperthyroidism, reaching around 90% sensitivity and about 81% specificity in cross-validation and 80%/75% in testing. Blood samples also contained most of the expanded thyroid clonotypes (frequency above 0.001), which suggests that blood repertoires may reflect thyroid immune responses.

This TCR came from a man aged 18 to 35 with Graves' hyperthyroidism. Sequencing input: blood. In this chain, TRBV9 is recombined with TRBJ2-3, and TRBD2 matches 7 of the central bases. The CDR3 reads CASSARSGLAALDTQYF. The nucleotide sequence is TGTGCCAGCAGCGCCCGCTCTGGTCTAGCGGCTCTAGATACGCAGTATTTT.